A single sample gave rise to the 26 T cell receptor beta chains below, sequenced in a study of OX40 agonist ivuxolimab in advanced cancers. This table comes from immunoSEQ multiplex PCR, and its TCRdb copy is limited to in-frame clones, with some not included. The table lists about 48,000 clones, about nine tenths of them singletons. Material: CD4+ or CD8+ T cells sorted from blood, obtained in a trial of the OX40 agonist ivuxolimab. These TCRs come from an adult with an advanced solid tumor such as melanoma, head and neck, liver or kidney cancer.

The chain combines TRBV27 with TRBJ2-7; 9 nucleotides agree with TRBD1. CDR1 and CDR2 (germline): MNHEY, SMNVEV (reference sequence). This CDR3 contains 13 residues. With V trimmed by 3 bases and J by 3 bases, 0 bases remained unmatched. The CDR3 here is CASSLDRGYEQYV. CDR3 nucleotide sequence: TGTGCCAGCAGTTTGGACAGGGGCTACGAGCAGTACGTC.

This sequence joins TRBV30 and TRBJ1-4; 11 bases agree with TRBD1. This CDR3 has 14 residues. Losses at the gene ends were 5 bases for V and 6 bases for J; bases not matched to a gene: 5. Germline V gene lookup returns CDR1 GTSNPN and CDR2 SVGIG (reference sequence). As DNA, the CDR3 is TGTGCCTGGGGCCCGGGACAGGGGGATGAAAAACTGTTTTTT. Translation: CAWGPGQGDEKLFF.

V gene TRBV15 combines with J gene TRBJ2-3; 13 positions agree with TRBD2. This CDR3 contains 17 residues. After removal of 5 bases from V and 2 bases from J, the junction contained 7 bases not matched to a gene. Germline V gene sequence: CDR1 LNHNV, CDR2 YYDKDF (reference sequence). The DNA of the CDR3 is TGTGCCACCAGCCGCGGACTAGCGGGGGACCTCACAGATACGCAGTATTTT. Protein: CATSRGLAGDLTDTQYF.

The gene calls are TRBV5-1 and TRBJ2-6; tentatively, D is TRBD1 (6 bases). The germline gives CDR1 SGHRS, CDR2 YFSETQ. V shed 0 bases and J shed 2 bases, with 9 bases lying between them. The CDR3 totals 16 residues. The CDR3 is CASSLVEGAGANVLTF. The CDR3 region has the DNA TGCGCCAGCAGCTTGGTCGAGGGGGCTGGGGCCAACGTCCTGACTTTC.

The V call is TRBV6-5, the J call TRBJ2-1; D gene ambiguous. This CDR3 is built from 14 residues. Trimming left V 2 bases short and J 7 bases short, with 12 bases between. The V gene's germline CDR1 is MNHEY and CDR2 SVGAGI. In DNA form, the CDR3 reads TGTGCCAGCAGTTACAGCAGTATGGAGAATGAGCAGTTCTTC. Its protein is CASSYSSMENEQFF.

This chain links TRBV5-6 with TRBJ2-7; the D gene could be TRBD1 or TRBD2 (5 bases each). Trimming stripped 5 bases from V and 4 bases from J, with 10 bases between. This CDR3 spans 12 amino acids. In germline, CDR1 is SGHDT, CDR2 YYEEEE. Here the CDR3 reads CASSSEGYEQYV. In DNA, the CDR3 is TGTGCCAGCAGTTCAGAGGGGTACGAGCAGTACGTC.

This chain joins TRBV2 and TRBJ2-5, with TRBD1 matching 10 bases. Germline V lookup: CDR1 SNHLY, CDR2 FYNNEI. J gave up 0 bases and V 7 bases, and 8 bases lay outside the gene matches. CDR3 length: 16 residues. The CDR3: CASISRGTGDQETQYF. For the CDR3, the DNA is TGTGCCAGCATTTCCCGAGGGACAGGGGACCAAGAGACCCAGTACTTC.

CDR3 sequence reads: CASSLRLAGDQETQYF. In DNA form, the CDR3 reads TGTGCCAGCAGCTTAAGGCTAGCGGGGGACCAAGAGACCCAGTACTTC. This chain uses TRBV7-8 with TRBJ2-5; 10 nucleotides match TRBD2. V dropped 2 bases and J dropped 0; count of bases not matched to a gene: 3. Germline CDR1 is SGHVS and CDR2 is FQNEAQ. The CDR3 is 16 amino acids.

The chain links TRBV5-4 to TRBJ1-4; D unresolved. Trimming took 4 bases from V and 8 from J, leaving 15 bases between them. The CDR3 extends over 14 amino acids. The germline CDR1 and CDR2 sequences are SGHNT and YYREEE (reference sequence). The chain's CDR3 is CASSPSRDGEKLFF. CDR3 in DNA: TGTGCCAGCAGCCCGAGCCGTGATGGGGAAAAACTGTTTTTT.

The rearrangement links TRBV11-2 to TRBJ2-7; D possibly corresponds to TRBD1 (6 bases). V was trimmed by 0 bases and J by 4 bases, leaving 13 bases between them. This CDR3 has 15 amino acids. The germline V gene encodes CDR1 SGHAT and CDR2 FQNNGV. The CDR3 coding sequence is TGTGCCAGCAGCTTAGAGCTGACAGGAGTTTACGAGCAGTACTTC. As protein: CASSLELTGVYEQYF.

A few counts support this clone. The V and J genes are TRBV19 and TRBJ2-1; TRBD2 matches 8 bases. The germline V gene encodes CDR1 LNHDA and CDR2 SQIVND (reference sequence). The ends lost 2 bases at V and 4 bases at J; junction bases unmatched: 4. CDR3 size: 15 residues. This chain's CDR3 is CASSITSGNYNEQFF. The CDR3 DNA follows: TGTGCCAGTAGTATAACTAGCGGTAATTACAATGAGCAGTTCTTC.

The chain recombines TRBV5-4 with TRBJ1-6, with TRBD1 as a possible D gene (6 bases). The germline gives CDR1 SGHNT, CDR2 YYREEE (reference sequence). The CDR3 loop spans 14 amino acids. Trimming left V 1 base short and J 9 bases short, with 11 bases between. The CDR3 loop is CASSLWGGASPLHF. For the CDR3, the DNA is TGTGCCAGCAGCTTGTGGGGGGGCGCTTCACCCCTCCACTTT.

This chain joins TRBV27 and TRBJ2-1; perhaps TRBD1 as D (5 bases). CDR1 is MNHEY and CDR2 is SMNVEV in the germline V gene (reference sequence). CDR3 length: 15 amino acids. V shed 2 bases and J shed 5 bases, with 13 bases lying between them. DNA for the CDR3: TGTGCCAGCAGTTTACGGTCAGGGTCACACAATGAGCAGTTCTTC. Amino acids: CASSLRSGSHNEQFF.

This clone was recorded once. The V call is TRBV19, the J call TRBJ1-1, with D maybe TRBD1 (5 bases). The V and J ends lost 7 bases and 1 base respectively, with 16 bases between them. Per the germline V gene, CDR1 is LNHDA and CDR2 is SQIVND (reference sequence). The CDR3 totals 15 residues. For the CDR3, the DNA is TGTGCCAGTACCTCATCGGGGGGAGCGAACACTGAAGCTTTCTTT. This sequence encodes CASTSSGGANTEAFF.

The V call is TRBV5-8, the J call TRBJ1-1; D gene ambiguous. This CDR3 comprises 15 residues. V lost 9 bases, J lost 3 bases, and 21 bases lay in between. CDR1 is SGHTS and CDR2 is YDEGEE in the germline V gene. The DNA of the CDR3 is TGTGCCATATCCTCCGGCCGATCTATCCACACTGAAGCTTTCTTT. Translating gives CAISSGRSIHTEAFF.

The chain couples TRBV19 to TRBJ1-1; tentative D call: TRBD1 (6 bases). The V gene's germline CDR1 is LNHDA and CDR2 SQIVND (reference sequence). The V and J ends lost 2 bases and 2 bases respectively, with 12 bases between them. The CDR3 runs to 15 residues. This CDR3 reads CASSILQTGNTEAFF. The CDR3 bases are TGTGCCAGTAGTATACTCCAGACAGGCAACACTGAAGCTTTCTTT.

The chain links TRBV5-1 to TRBJ2-1, with D perhaps being TRBD1 or TRBD2 (5 bases each). Germline V gene data show CDR1 as SGHRS and CDR2 as YFSETQ. This CDR3 is 13 amino acids long. Between the trimmed V and J ends, which lost 4 bases and 8 bases, there was a span of 13 bases. The CDR3 protein is CASSHDLGDEQFF. The CDR3 DNA reads TGCGCCAGCAGCCATGACCTGGGGGATGAGCAGTTCTTC.

V usage is TRBV5-1 and J usage is TRBJ1-1, with D perhaps TRBD1 (6 bases). Germline CDR1 reads SGHRS; CDR2 reads YFSETQ. V shed 2 bases and J shed 5 bases, with 10 bases lying between them. This CDR3 has 13 amino acids. CDR3 coding DNA: TGCGCCAGCAGCTTAGGGGGAGGGACTGAAGCTTTCTTT. Amino acids: CASSLGGGTEAFF.

The J gene is TRBJ1-1, the V gene TRBV28; D gene unclear. Trimming removed 3 bases at V and 3 bases at J, with 8 bases between. CDR3 length: 13 residues. The germline V gene encodes CDR1 MDHEN and CDR2 SYDVKM. The CDR3 is CASSLTGDTEAFF. DNA for the CDR3: TGTGCCAGCAGTTTGACGGGAGACACTGAAGCTTTCTTT.

The V gene is TRBV4-2, the J gene TRBJ2-7, with D perhaps matching TRBD1 or TRBD2 (6 bases each). Trimming took off 0 bases at V and 0 bases at J, with 9 bases between the two ends. In germline, CDR1 is LGHNA, CDR2 YNFKEQ. The CDR3 is 15 residues long. The CDR3 protein is CASSQEGGGSYEQYF. The CDR3 DNA reads as TGTGCCAGCAGCCAAGAAGGAGGGGGCTCCTACGAGCAGTACTTC.

The genes are TRBV7-8 and TRBJ1-1; 9 bases fit TRBD1. The CDR3 runs 13 residues. With V trimmed by 5 bases and J by 12 bases, 10 bases remained unmatched. Germline CDR1 SGHVS, CDR2 FQNEAQ. The CDR3 here is CASSGGGTGSTFF. The CDR3 DNA reads as TGTGCCAGCAGCGGAGGGGGGACAGGGTCGACTTTCTTT.

V is TRBV5-5 and J is TRBJ1-3; 8 bases are a match to TRBD1. The germline V gene encodes CDR1 SGHKS and CDR2 YYEKEE (reference sequence). This CDR3 is 17 amino acids long. Germline trimming cut 4 bases from V and 2 bases from J; bases unmatched to any gene: 11. CDR3 sequence reads: CASSAGQGEVPGNTIYF. The DNA for the CDR3 is TGTGCCAGCAGCGCCGGACAGGGAGAGGTCCCTGGAAACACCATATATTTT.

The rearrangement links TRBV6-5 to TRBJ2-5; D might be TRBD1 or TRBD2, each matching 5 bases. V lost 7 bases to trimming and J lost 9 bases, with 18 bases between them. This CDR3 region has 13 residues. CDR1 and CDR2 from the germline V gene are MNHEY and SVGAGI. The CDR3 DNA reads TGTGCCAGCACCCGGGACCGACGTACCCCCCAGTACTTC. Its translation: CASTRDRRTPQYF.

This chain uses TRBV7-2 with TRBJ1-1, with D possibly TRBD1 on 6 matching bases. Germline loops: CDR1 SGHTA, CDR2 FQGNSA. V was clipped by 2 bases and J by 0 bases, with 13 bases between them. There are 16 residues in the CDR3. The CDR3 reads CASSLRTGHLNTEAFF. For the CDR3, the DNA is TGTGCCAGCAGCTTAAGAACGGGACACCTGAACACTGAAGCTTTCTTT.

V and J are TRBV5-1 and TRBJ2-3; 13 bases map to TRBD2. V was clipped by 5 bases and J by 4 bases; unmatched bases: 13. This CDR3 comprises 18 residues. Germline CDR1 SGHRS, CDR2 YFSETQ. The CDR3 is CASRDPGTSGTRPDTQYF. In nucleotides, the CDR3 is TGCGCCAGCAGGGATCCCGGGACTAGCGGGACACGACCAGATACGCAGTATTTT.

The chain couples TRBV5-4 to TRBJ2-1, with D tentatively TRBD1 (6 bases). The V gene lost 3 bases and the J gene lost 3 bases, with 7 bases spanning the gap. From germline, CDR1 is SGHNT and CDR2 YYREEE (reference sequence). The CDR3 covers 13 residues. Written as DNA, the CDR3 is TGTGCCAGCAGCTGGGACAACTACAATGAGCAGTTCTTC. Translating gives CASSWDNYNEQFF. The full variable domain, in which reference TRBV5-4 and TRBJ2-1 provide the parts outside the CDR3, is ETGVTQSPTHLIKTRGQQVTLRCSSQSGHNTVSWYQQALGQGPQFIFQYYREEENGRGNFPPRFSGLQFPNYSSELNVNALELDDSALYLCASSWDNYNEQFFGPGTRLTVL.